This is a list of T cell receptor beta chains from one sample in a study of shared clonotypes between healthy human individuals. The assay was immunoSEQ multiplex PCR, and TCRdb's table has in-frame clones only and misses some. In the table there are more than 2 million clones, just under 95% of which are singletons. The source material was naive CD8+ T cells sorted from blood. These receptors were obtained from a young man in good health. CDR3s include the opening cysteine and the closing phenylalanine or tryptophan. The D gene is left open where the match is weak. Expanded clones are given a class, and other clones once, few, many or no size at all.

d_gene: TRBD1
abundance: NA
v_gene: TRBV7-9
j_gene: TRBJ2-7
CDR3aa: CASSPRDRSVSTYEQYF
CDR3nt: TGTGCCAGCAGCCCCCGGGACAGATCGGTTTCGACCTACGAGCAGTACTTC

d_gene: NA
abundance: NA
v_gene: TRBV20-1
j_gene: TRBJ2-5
CDR3aa: CSANSGETQYF
CDR3nt: TGCAGTGCTAACTCTGGAGAGACCCAGTACTTC

d_gene: NA
abundance: NA
v_gene: TRBV27
j_gene: TRBJ1-1
CDR3aa: CASSLTLNTEAFF
CDR3nt: TGTGCCAGCAGTTTAACGCTGAACACTGAAGCTTTCTTT

d_gene: NA
abundance: NA
v_gene: TRBV29-1
j_gene: TRBJ2-7
CDR3aa: CSVEGYRDTYEQYF
CDR3nt: TGCAGCGTTGAAGGGTATCGAGATACCTACGAGCAGTACTTC

d_gene: TRBD2
abundance: NA
v_gene: TRBV10-2
j_gene: TRBJ2-2
CDR3aa: CASSELAGEGTGELFF
CDR3nt: TGCGCCAGCAGTGAACTAGCGGGAGAAGGTACCGGGGAGCTGTTTTTT

d_gene: NA
abundance: NA
v_gene: TRBV2
j_gene: TRBJ2-5
CDR3aa: CASSEDNTLILVETQYF
CDR3nt: TGTGCCAGCAGTGAAGATAACACCCTGATTCTCGTGGAGACCCAGTACTTC

d_gene: NA
abundance: once
v_gene: TRBV6-1
j_gene: TRBJ1-1
CDR3aa: CASSEYRASKAGAFF
CDR3nt: TGTGCCAGCAGTGAATATAGGGCGAGTAAGGCGGGAGCTTTCTTT

d_gene: NA
abundance: NA
v_gene: TRBV7-8
j_gene: TRBJ2-7
CDR3aa: CASSLGAGPYEQYF
CDR3nt: TGTGCCAGCAGCTTAGGGGCGGGTCCCTACGAGCAGTACTTC

d_gene: TRBD1
abundance: NA
v_gene: TRBV30
j_gene: TRBJ1-1
CDR3aa: CAWSPGGTEAFF
CDR3nt: TGTGCCTGGAGTCCAGGGGGGACTGAAGCTTTCTTT

d_gene: NA
abundance: once
v_gene: TRBV4-1
j_gene: TRBJ2-6
CDR3aa: CASSGDRDTNSGANVLTF
CDR3nt: TGCGCCAGCAGCGGAGACCGGGACACCAACTCTGGGGCCAACGTCCTGACTTTC

d_gene: TRBD2
abundance: NA
v_gene: TRBV9
j_gene: TRBJ2-2
CDR3aa: CASSSLLGGGKSTGELFF
CDR3nt: TGTGCCAGCAGCAGTCTGCTAGGCGGGGGTAAGAGCACCGGGGAGCTGTTTTTT

d_gene: NA
abundance: NA
v_gene: TRBV14
j_gene: TRBJ2-7
CDR3aa: CASSHVRVVDEQYF
CDR3nt: TGTGCCAGCAGCCATGTCAGGGTGGTCGACGAGCAGTACTTC

d_gene: NA
abundance: NA
v_gene: TRBV5-4
j_gene: TRBJ2-5
CDR3aa: CASSSLLGGGETQYF
CDR3nt: TGTGCCAGCAGCTCTCTTCTGGGGGGAGGAGAGACCCAGTACTTC

d_gene: TRBD2
abundance: NA
v_gene: TRBV5-1
j_gene: TRBJ2-3
CDR3aa: CASSLLLAGSTDTQYF
CDR3nt: TGCGCCAGCAGCTTGTTACTAGCGGGGTCCACAGATACGCAGTATTTT

d_gene: NA
abundance: NA
v_gene: TRBV11-2
j_gene: TRBJ1-4
CDR3aa: CASSLEPGGVEKLFF
CDR3nt: TGTGCCAGCAGCTTAGAACCCGGAGGGGTTGAAAAACTGTTTTTT